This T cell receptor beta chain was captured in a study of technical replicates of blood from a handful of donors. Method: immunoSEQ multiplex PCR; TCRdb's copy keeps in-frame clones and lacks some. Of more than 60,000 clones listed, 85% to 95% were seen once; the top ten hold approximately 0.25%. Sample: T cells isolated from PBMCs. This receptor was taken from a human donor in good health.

CDR3 nucleotide sequence: TGTGCCAGCAGCGGGCGGGAAGCCAAAAACATTCAGTACTTC. It encodes CASSGREAKNIQYF. The chain links TRBV9 to TRBJ2-4, with D possibly matching TRBD2 (6 bases). The CDR3 is made up of 14 amino acids. Germline loops: CDR1 SGDLS, CDR2 YYNGEE. V dropped 3 bases and J dropped 0 bases, with 7 bases sitting between them.